Presented here are 31 T cell receptor beta chains from one specimen sequenced in a study of T cells in localized non-small cell lung cancer. Assay used: immunoSEQ multiplex PCR; TCRdb lists only in-frame clones, some missing. The sample lists about 41,000 clones, roughly 83% seen once, with about 8% in the top ten. The specimen was PBMCs, collected before any cancer treatment. These receptors were collected from a man aged 35-69 years with stage II lung adenocarcinoma.

The V call is TRBV25-1, the J call TRBJ1-6, with a possible D match to TRBD1 (5 bases). CDR1 and CDR2 from the germline V gene are MGHDK and SYGVNS. The CDR3 is 14 residues long. V was cut by 3 bases and J by 6 bases, with 9 bases left in between. The CDR3 loop is CASSDQGFNSPLHF. CDR3 nucleotide sequence: TGTGCCAGCAGTGACCAGGGCTTTAATTCACCCCTCCACTTT.

This sequence joins TRBV6-4 and TRBJ1-1; D remains ambiguous. V was clipped by 2 bases and J by 1 base, with 8 bases between them. Germline V lookup: CDR1 MRHNA, CDR2 SNTAGT. The CDR3 totals 14 residues. The DNA for the CDR3 is TGTGCCAGCAGTGACGGGCGGGAGAACACTGAAGCTTTCTTT. Translated, it gives CASSDGRENTEAFF.

The rearrangement uses TRBV6-1 and TRBJ2-7, with TRBD1 matching 8 bases. The V gene end was trimmed by 0 bases and the J gene end by 6 bases; junction bases not matched to a gene: 10. The CDR3 is 16 residues long. Germline V gene sequence: CDR1 MNHNS, CDR2 SASEGT. CDR3 coding DNA: TGTGCCAGCAGTGAAGCCCTCATCGCAGGGGGCACCGAGCAGTACTTC. It is translated as CASSEALIAGGTEQYF.

The chain links TRBV6-5 to TRBJ1-2, with D possibly being TRBD1 (6 bases). The germline CDR1 and CDR2 sequences are MNHEY and SVGAGI. This CDR3 comprises 13 residues. Between the trimmed V and J ends, which lost 8 bases and 5 bases, there was a span of 15 bases. The CDR3 DNA reads TGTGCCAGCGCCTCCGGACAGAAATATGGCTACACCTTC. Its protein product is CASASGQKYGYTF.

The chain uses TRBV6-6 and TRBJ1-4; 7 bases line up with TRBD1. With V trimmed by 7 bases and J by 4 bases, 9 bases remained unmatched. The CDR3 has 15 residues. Looked up from germline, CDR1 is MNHNY and CDR2 is SVGAGI (reference sequence). The CDR3 bases are TGTGCCAGCACCCAGGGGGACGGGGTTAATGAAAAACTGTTTTTT. Amino acids: CASTQGDGVNEKLFF.

This chain connects TRBV28 to TRBJ1-1, with 7 bases aligning to TRBD1. J gave up 0 bases and V 5 bases, and 6 bases lay outside the gene matches. Germline lookup yields CDR1 MDHEN and CDR2 SYDVKM. The CDR3 sequence is 15 residues long. DNA of the CDR3: TGTGCCAGCAGTCCCCGGGGACAGATGAACACTGAAGCTTTCTTT. Translating it yields CASSPRGQMNTEAFF.

This rearrangement joins TRBV30 to TRBJ1-1; D is unclear. The germline CDR1 and CDR2 sequences are GTSNPN and SVGIG (reference sequence). The CDR3 runs 12 residues. V was pared by 0 bases and J by 5 bases, with 7 bases between. CDR3: CAWSVRRTEAFF. CDR3 bases: TGTGCCTGGAGTGTACGGAGGACTGAAGCTTTCTTT.

V and J are TRBV6-6 and TRBJ1-4; D call uncertain. The CDR3 is made up of 14 amino acids. Trimming took 4 bases from V and 5 from J, leaving 11 bases between them. The germline CDR1 and CDR2 sequences are MNHNY and SVGAGI (reference sequence). The CDR3 is CASSSRTTNEKLFF. The CDR3 coding sequence is TGTGCCAGCAGTTCTCGGACGACCAATGAAAAACTGTTTTTT.

The V call is TRBV11-3, the J call TRBJ2-1; 7 bases map to TRBD2. The trim removed 8 bases at V and 9 bases at J, leaving 13 bases unmatched. Germline CDR1 is SGHNT and CDR2 is YENEEA. This CDR3 contains 14 residues. The CDR3 bases are TGTGCCAGCCAGGCCTCTAGCGGAAGAGGTGAGCAGTTCTTC. It is translated as CASQASSGRGEQFF.

In its sample, this clone was seen once. V and J are TRBV2 and TRBJ2-1, with unresolved D. The CDR3 contains 15 residues. CDR1 and CDR2 from the germline V gene are SNHLY and FYNNEI. Trimming shortened V by 7 bases and J by 5 bases, and 18 bases separated the two germline ends. In DNA form, the CDR3 reads TGTGCCAGCATCTCGGATCCCCCGGGCCACAATGAGCAGTTCTTC. Its translation: CASISDPPGHNEQFF.

This clone was seen only a few times. This chain links TRBV12-5 with TRBJ1-2, with 9 bases that match TRBD1. The germline CDR1 and CDR2 sequences are LGHNT and FRNRAP. The CDR3 is 14 amino acids. Trimming at V came to 6 bases and at J to 7 bases, leaving 9 bases not matched to a gene. The CDR3, as DNA: TGTGCTAGTGGCACCGGACAGGGGTCTGGTGGCTACACCTTC. It yields the protein CASGTGQGSGGYTF.

This chain links TRBV5-1 with TRBJ2-7, with D possibly matching TRBD2 (5 bases). CDR3 length: 13 amino acids. Germline-derived CDR1 and CDR2 are SGHRS and YFSETQ. Between the trimmed V and J ends, which lost 4 bases and 2 bases, there was a span of 10 bases. In DNA, the CDR3 is TGCGCCAGCAGCCCGGGGATGGCCTACGAGCAGTACTTC. It codes for CASSPGMAYEQYF. The full variable domain, completed using reference TRBV5-1 and TRBJ2-7, is KAGVTQTPRYLIKTRGQQVTLSCSPISGHRSVSWYQQTPGQGLQFLFEYFSETQRNKGNFPGRFSGRQFSNSRSEMNVSTLELGDSALYLCASSPGMAYEQYFGPGTRLTVT.

This chain uses TRBV19 with TRBJ1-2, with 7 bases aligning to TRBD1. The ends lost 6 bases at V and 7 bases at J; junction bases unmatched: 11. Germline V gives CDR1 LNHDA, CDR2 SQIVND (reference sequence). This CDR3 contains 14 residues. This CDR3 is CASRAGLPGGGYTF. In DNA form, the CDR3 reads TGTGCCAGTAGGGCCGGTCTGCCAGGGGGTGGCTACACCTTC.

V is TRBV7-9 and J is TRBJ2-7, with 9 bases identical to TRBD1. The germline V gene encodes CDR1 SEHNR and CDR2 FQNEAQ (reference sequence). The trim removed 5 bases at V and 3 bases at J, leaving 8 bases unmatched. This CDR3 contains 15 residues. CDR3 residues: CASSPLDRGGYEQYF. The CDR3 DNA reads as TGTGCCAGCAGCCCGTTGGACAGGGGAGGCTACGAGCAGTACTTC.

This clone turned up a few times. The chain's CDR3 is CASSVALSSGGDNEQFF. As DNA, the CDR3 is TGTGCCAGCAGCGTAGCCCTATCTAGCGGGGGGGACAATGAGCAGTTCTTC. The V gene is TRBV9, the J gene TRBJ2-1; TRBD2 agrees at 12 bases. The germline gives CDR1 SGDLS, CDR2 YYNGEE. The CDR3 consists of 17 residues. Trimming took 0 bases from V and 5 from J; bases not matched to a gene: 6.

The chain links TRBV27 to TRBJ1-4; no reliable D call. Per the germline V gene, CDR1 is MNHEY and CDR2 is SMNVEV (reference sequence). V was trimmed by 7 bases and J by 0 bases, leaving 21 bases between them. The CDR3 spans 18 residues. The CDR3 loop reads CASILHQVPNATNEKLFF. The CDR3 DNA is TGTGCCAGCATCCTCCACCAGGTACCTAATGCAACTAATGAAAAACTGTTTTTT.

The chain joins TRBV2 to TRBJ1-1; D is perhaps TRBD1 (5 bases). V lost 6 bases and J 2 bases, leaving 13 bases between the germline ends. In germline, CDR1 is SNHLY, CDR2 FYNNEI. There are 14 residues in the CDR3. The CDR3 region is CASRAGTANTEAFF. Written as DNA, the CDR3 is TGTGCCAGCAGAGCCGGGACTGCCAACACTGAAGCTTTCTTT.

The gene calls are TRBV7-9 and TRBJ2-1; D is unclear. The germline gives CDR1 SEHNR, CDR2 FQNEAQ (reference sequence). The V end lost 0 bases, the J end lost 9 bases, and 9 bases lay between the germline ends. The CDR3 extends over 13 amino acids. This chain's CDR3 is CASSLAYWSEQFF. The DNA for the CDR3 is TGTGCCAGCAGCTTAGCCTATTGGAGTGAGCAGTTCTTC.

The V gene is TRBV19, the J gene TRBJ1-3; D not certain. Germline assignment: CDR1 LNHDA and CDR2 SQIVND (reference sequence). CDR3 length: 15 amino acids. Trimming removed 5 bases at V and 0 bases at J, with 11 bases between. The CDR3 region is CASSLRERSGNTIYF. The DNA for the CDR3 is TGTGCCAGTAGTCTCCGGGAACGCTCTGGAAACACCATATATTTT.

This clone turned up a few times. V gene TRBV27 combines with J gene TRBJ1-2, with D possibly being TRBD1 (5 bases). The CDR3 has 14 amino acids. Trimming shortened V by 4 bases and J by 0 bases, and 9 bases separated the two germline ends. Looked up from germline, CDR1 is MNHEY and CDR2 is SMNVEV (reference sequence). The CDR3 DNA follows: TGTGCCAGCAGTTCCGACAGATCTAACTATGGCTACACCTTC. It codes for CASSSDRSNYGYTF.

This chain links TRBV6-5 with TRBJ1-1, with 10 bases lining up with TRBD1. Looked up from germline, CDR1 is MNHEY and CDR2 is SVGAGI. The CDR3 length is 14 residues. V was clipped by 6 bases and J by 4 bases; unmatched bases: 5. CDR3 nucleotide sequence: TGTGCCAGCAGACGACAGGGGGCGAGCACTGAAGCTTTCTTT. It is translated as CASRRQGASTEAFF.

The V gene is TRBV7-7, the J gene TRBJ2-7, with 11 positions matching TRBD1. Germline-derived CDR1 and CDR2 are SSHAT and FNYEAQ (reference sequence). V shed 4 bases and J 2 bases; nucleotides not matched to a gene: 1. This CDR3 comprises 14 residues. Written as DNA, the CDR3 is TGTGCCAGCAGCTCGGGACAGGGGGCCTACGAGCAGTACTTC. Protein: CASSSGQGAYEQYF. The entire variable domain, with the rest obtained from reference TRBV7-7 and TRBJ2-7, is as follows: GAGVSQSPRYKVTKRGQDVTLRCDPISSHATLYWYQQALGQGPEFLTYFNYEAQPDKSGLPSDRFSAERPEGSISTLTIQRTEQRDSAMYRCASSSGQGAYEQYFGPGTRLTVT.

The chain has TRBV5-4 and TRBJ2-2; D is perhaps TRBD1 (6 bases). The CDR3 is 17 amino acids. V lost 0 bases to trimming and J lost 1 base, with 13 bases between them. Germline CDR1 is SGHNT and CDR2 is YYREEE (reference sequence). The CDR3 spells CASSLGGPTGNTGELFF. CDR3 nucleotides: TGTGCCAGCAGCTTGGGGGGGCCGACTGGGAACACCGGGGAGCTGTTTTTT. The full variable domain, rest sourced from reference TRBV5-4 and TRBJ2-2, is ETGVTQSPTHLIKTRGQQVTLRCSSQSGHNTVSWYQQALGQGPQFIFQYYREEENGRGNFPPRFSGLQFPNYSSELNVNALELDDSALYLCASSLGGPTGNTGELFFGEGSRLTVL.

The chain employs TRBV19 and TRBJ2-7; D unclear. V lost 3 bases to trimming and J lost 3 bases, with 12 bases between them. This CDR3 is 14 amino acids long. Germline-derived CDR1 and CDR2 are LNHDA and SQIVND (reference sequence). The CDR3 DNA follows: TGTGCCAGTAGTATTTCGCCCCGAGACTACGAGCAGTACTTC. Translated: CASSISPRDYEQYF.

The chain is built from TRBV2 and TRBJ1-1; D uncertain. V lost 4 bases and J lost 4, with 13 bases in between. Germline V gives CDR1 SNHLY, CDR2 FYNNEI. The CDR3 sequence is 14 residues long. CDR3 residues: CASSVDRLGTEAFF. The DNA for the CDR3 is TGTGCCAGCAGTGTTGATCGATTGGGCACTGAAGCTTTCTTT.

This clone has only a few counts. The chain uses TRBV28 and TRBJ2-4, with D possibly matching TRBD1 (5 bases). Germline loops: CDR1 MDHEN, CDR2 SYDVKM. The CDR3 totals 15 residues. Trimming shortened V by 8 bases and J by 4 bases, and 18 bases separated the two germline ends. The CDR3 reads CASLPLKGVKNIQYF. CDR3 nucleotides: TGTGCCAGCCTACCCTTAAAAGGGGTTAAAAACATTCAGTACTTC. The full variable domain, in which reference TRBV28 and TRBJ2-4 provide the parts outside the CDR3, is DVKVTQSSRYLVKRTGEKVFLECVQDMDHENMFWYRQDPGLGLRLIYFSYDVKMKEKGDIPEGYSVSREKKERFSLILESASTNQTSMYLCASLPLKGVKNIQYFGAGTRLSVL.

The chain links TRBV5-1 to TRBJ2-7; D call uncertain. Trimming stripped 3 bases from V and 3 bases from J, with 4 bases between. Germline V gives CDR1 SGHRS, CDR2 YFSETQ. This CDR3 has 11 amino acids. The chain's CDR3 is CASSWDYEQYF. The CDR3 coding sequence is TGCGCCAGCAGCTGGGACTACGAGCAGTACTTC.

The chain joins TRBV2 to TRBJ1-2; D might be TRBD1 (5 bases). V dropped 7 bases and J dropped 4 bases, with 16 bases sitting between them. Germline V lookup: CDR1 SNHLY, CDR2 FYNNEI. The CDR3 runs 14 residues. The CDR3 nucleotides are TGTGCCAGCACCATCGAGGGGTATAGCTATGGCTACACCTTC. Amino acids: CASTIEGYSYGYTF.

About this clone itself: One end of the junction fails to match germline, which may point to a read error. In DNA form, the CDR3 reads TGTGCCAGCAGTGAATCCGGGACAGGGGGCACTAACTTC. Translating it yields CASSESGTGGTNF. The chain combines TRBV25-1 with TRBJ2-7; 12 nucleotides match TRBD1. Germline CDR1 is MGHDK and CDR2 is SYGVNS. The CDR3 length is 13 residues.

The chain has TRBV11-2 and TRBJ2-7; no reliable D call. Germline V gives CDR1 SGHAT, CDR2 FQNNGV. The CDR3 loop spans 12 amino acids. Trimming stripped 5 bases from V and 2 bases from J, with 7 bases between. The CDR3 protein is CASSPGPYEQYF. CDR3 bases: TGTGCCAGCAGCCCAGGACCCTACGAGCAGTACTTC.

The chain is built from TRBV6-6 and TRBJ2-3; no firm D call. The CDR3 contains 14 residues. The V gene's germline CDR1 is MNHNY and CDR2 SVGAGI (reference sequence). Trimming left V 7 bases short and J 0 bases short, with 11 bases between. CDR3 in DNA: TGTGCCAGCACCAGGAGACCTAGCACAGATACGCAGTATTTT. As protein: CASTRRPSTDTQYF.